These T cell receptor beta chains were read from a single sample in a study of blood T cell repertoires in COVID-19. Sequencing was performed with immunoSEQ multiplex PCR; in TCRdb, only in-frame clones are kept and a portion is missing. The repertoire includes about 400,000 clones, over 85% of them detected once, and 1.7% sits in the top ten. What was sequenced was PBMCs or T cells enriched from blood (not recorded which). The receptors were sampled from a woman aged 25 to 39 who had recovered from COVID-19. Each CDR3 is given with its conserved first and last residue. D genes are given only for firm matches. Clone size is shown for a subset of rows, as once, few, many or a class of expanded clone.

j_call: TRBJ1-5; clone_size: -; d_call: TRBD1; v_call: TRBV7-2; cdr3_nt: TGTGCCAGCAGCCAGCTACAGGGGGGTGGCAATCAGCCCCAGCATTTT; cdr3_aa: CASSQLQGGGNQPQHF
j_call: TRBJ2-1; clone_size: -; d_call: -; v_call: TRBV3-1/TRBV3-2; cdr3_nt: TGTGCCAGCAGCCAAGAGAGCAGGGGAGTCTACAATGAGCAGTTCTTC; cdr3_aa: CASSQESRGVYNEQFF
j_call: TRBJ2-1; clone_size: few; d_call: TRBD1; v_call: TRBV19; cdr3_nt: TGTGCCAGTAGAGCTCGGGACAGGGGTAAAAGTGAGCAGTTCTTC; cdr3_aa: CASRARDRGKSEQFF
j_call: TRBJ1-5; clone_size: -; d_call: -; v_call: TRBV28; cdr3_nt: TGTGCCAGCAGTCCCGCGAACAGGGATCAGCCCCAGCATTTT; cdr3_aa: CASSPANRDQPQHF
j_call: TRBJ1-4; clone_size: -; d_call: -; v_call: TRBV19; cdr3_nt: TGTGCCAGTAGTCCCGGGGGGGCCCAAGAAGAAAAACTGTTTTTT; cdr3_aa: CASSPGGAQEEKLFF
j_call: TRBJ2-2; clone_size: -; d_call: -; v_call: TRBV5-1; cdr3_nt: TGCGCCAGCAGCCCCCCCAGGTCGAACACCGGGGAGCTGTTTTTT; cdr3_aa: CASSPPRSNTGELFF
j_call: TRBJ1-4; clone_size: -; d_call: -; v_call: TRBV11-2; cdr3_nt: TGTGCCAGCAGCTACGGGGTTAATGAAAAACTGTTTTTT; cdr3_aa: CASSYGVNEKLFF
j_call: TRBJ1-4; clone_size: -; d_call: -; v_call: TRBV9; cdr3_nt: TGTGCCAGCAGCGTAGCAGGGGCTGGGGAAAAACTGTTTTTT; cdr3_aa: CASSVAGAGEKLFF
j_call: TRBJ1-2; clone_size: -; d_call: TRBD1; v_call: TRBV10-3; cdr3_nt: TGTGCCATCAGTGACCTCCAGGGGGCGTATGGCTACACCTTC; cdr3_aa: CAISDLQGAYGYTF
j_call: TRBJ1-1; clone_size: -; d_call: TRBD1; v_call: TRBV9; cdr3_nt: TGTGCCAGCAGCGTAGAGGGGGGACAGCGAAACACTGAAGCTTTCTTT; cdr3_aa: CASSVEGGQRNTEAFF